These 2 T cell receptor beta chains originate from one sample sequenced in a study of neoadjuvant nivolumab and ipilimumab in lung cancer. Using immunoSEQ multiplex PCR, the repertoire was profiled, and TCRdb retains in-frame clones only, with some absent. The sample consists of some 27,000 clones, approximately 84% of them appearing once. The sample here was peripheral blood, taken before neoadjuvant nivolumab, alone or with ipilimumab. The receptors derive from an adult with non-small cell lung cancer.

CDR3 sequence reads: CASSFRLGTGELFF. The CDR3, as DNA: TGTGCCAGCAGTTTCCGACTGGGGACGGGGGAGCTGTTTTTT. The chain uses TRBV6-5 and TRBJ2-2; D tentatively fits TRBD1 or TRBD2 (5 bases each). The CDR3 runs 14 residues. V lost 4 bases and J 8 bases, leaving 14 bases between the germline ends. The germline V gene encodes CDR1 MNHEY and CDR2 SVGAGI.

V is TRBV19 and J is TRBJ2-1, with TRBD2 matching over 10 bases. The CDR3 has 15 amino acids. Germline CDR1 and CDR2: LNHDA and SQIVND (reference sequence). V lost 3 bases and J lost 6; bases outside the gene matches: 5. CDR3 nucleotides: TGTGCCAGTAGTATCAGCGGGGGGGCTATCAATGAGCAGTTCTTC. It translates to CASSISGGAINEQFF.